This T cell receptor (beta chain) was identified in a study of shared clonotypes between healthy human individuals. The V gene lost 5 bases and the J gene lost 4 bases, with 13 bases spanning the gap. The CDR3 totals 14 residues. Germline V gene lookup returns CDR1 SGHRS and CDR2 YFSETQ. TCRdb's copy holds only in-frame clones and misses some; the assay was immunoSEQ multiplex PCR. The sample consists of over 1.5 million clones, about 98% of them appearing once. The sequencing input was naive CD4+ T cells sorted from blood. Subset defined: CD45RA+ positively selected. The clonotype was recovered from a young man in good health. The J gene is TRBJ1-5, the V gene TRBV5-1; D remains ambiguous. CDR3 sequence (DNA): TGCGCCAGCAGGGAATCCCTTTCGAATCAGCCCCAGCATTTT. It encodes CASRESLSNQPQHF.